The 30 T cell receptor beta chains presented below share a single source sample, sequenced in a study of shared clonotypes between healthy human individuals. The data were produced by immunoSEQ multiplex PCR, yet TCRdb's version contains in-frame clones alone and is incomplete. The sample has millions of clones; 85% to 95% are singletons. The sample taken for sequencing was naive CD4+ T cells from PBMCs. Subset: CD45RA+ positively selected. The source of these receptors is a man between 18 and 29 years old in good health. Some clones in this sample may be carry-over from other donors' samples.

For the CDR3, the DNA is TGTGCCAGCAGCGTATCCCCCAAGAGAGGAGAGACCCAGTACTTC. As protein: CASSVSPKRGETQYF. The chain is built from TRBV9 and TRBJ2-5; unclear D gene. CDR1 and CDR2 from the germline V gene are SGDLS and YYNGEE. V lost 1 base and J 4 bases, leaving 14 bases between the germline ends. The CDR3 has 15 amino acids.

The chain employs TRBV5-8 and TRBJ1-4; D possibly corresponds to TRBD1 (5 bases). V was clipped by 1 base and J by 6 bases, with 10 bases between them. In germline, CDR1 is SGHTS, CDR2 YDEGEE. The CDR3 is made up of 14 amino acids. CDR3 in amino acids: CASSLWGEYEKLFF. CDR3 nucleotides: TGTGCCAGCAGCTTGTGGGGCGAATATGAAAAACTGTTTTTT.

The chain combines TRBV20-1 with TRBJ2-7; D remains ambiguous. The CDR3 runs to 11 residues. Germline CDR1 is DFQATT and CDR2 is SNEGSKA (reference sequence). V was shortened by 5 bases and J by 3 bases, with 8 bases between the two germline ends. The DNA of the CDR3 is TGCAGTGCTCGACCGGACTACGAGCAGTACTTC. Its protein product is CSARPDYEQYF.

V gene TRBV6-1 combines with J gene TRBJ2-1; D is unresolved. In germline, CDR1 is MNHNS, CDR2 SASEGT. The CDR3 length is 16 residues. The ends were cut back, 5 bases at V and 3 bases at J, with 17 bases in the middle. CDR3 DNA sequence: TGTGCCAGCAGTCAAGAACCATGGGGTGGCTACAATGAGCAGTTCTTC. Residues: CASSQEPWGGYNEQFF.

CDR3 amino acids: CASGMLRGRSYEQYF. The CDR3 nucleotides are TGTGCCAGCGGAATGTTACGGGGGCGAAGCTACGAGCAGTACTTC. The chain recombines TRBV11-2 with TRBJ2-7; D tentatively reads TRBD1 or TRBD2 (6 bases each). This CDR3 spans 15 amino acids. Per germline, CDR1 SGHAT and CDR2 FQNNGV. V lost 8 bases to trimming and J lost 3 bases, with 20 bases between them.

For the CDR3, the DNA is TGTGCCAGCAGTTGGAGCGGAGCCAAAAACATTCAGTACTTC. Translation gives CASSWSGAKNIQYF. The genes are TRBV28 and TRBJ2-4; tentative D call: TRBD2 (5 bases). The length of the CDR3 is 14 residues. The germline V gene has CDR1 MDHEN and CDR2 SYDVKM. Trimming removed 4 bases at V and 0 bases at J, with 7 bases between.

The chain employs TRBV30 and TRBJ1-1, with D uncertain. CDR1 and CDR2 (germline): GTSNPN, SVGIG (reference sequence). Trimming pared 2 bases from V and 3 bases from J, leaving 10 bases between. This CDR3 has 13 residues. CDR3 in amino acids: CAWSIGWDTEAFF. The CDR3 DNA follows: TGTGCCTGGAGTATAGGGTGGGACACTGAAGCTTTCTTT.

The chain carries TRBV5-4 and TRBJ2-7; D is undetermined. The CDR3 runs 15 residues. V lost 0 bases, J lost 2 bases, and 12 bases lay in between. Germline CDR1 and CDR2: SGHNT and YYREEE (reference sequence). CDR3 region: CASSLGLGIAYEQYF. CDR3 DNA sequence: TGTGCCAGCAGCTTGGGGCTAGGAATCGCCTACGAGCAGTACTTC.

CDR3 in amino acids: CASSLGQGNTGELFF. The CDR3 bases are TGTGCCAGCAGTTTGGGGCAGGGGAACACCGGGGAGCTGTTTTTT. The chain employs TRBV2 and TRBJ2-2; D perhaps matches TRBD1 (5 bases). V was trimmed by 5 bases and J by 1 base, leaving 11 bases between them. Germline V gene data show CDR1 as SNHLY and CDR2 as FYNNEI. The CDR3 is 15 amino acids.

The chain uses TRBV6-5 and TRBJ1-2; 7 nucleotides match TRBD1. The CDR3 length is 14 residues. After removal of 6 bases from V and 4 bases from J, the junction contained 8 bases not matched to a gene. In germline, CDR1 is MNHEY, CDR2 SVGAGI. CDR3 coding DNA: TGTGCCAGCAGCCTCCCGGGACAGCTCTATGGCTACACCTTC. This translates into CASSLPGQLYGYTF.

This clone was recorded only once. This chain joins TRBV10-3 and TRBJ2-3; maybe TRBD2 (6 bases). The V gene lost 6 bases and the J gene lost 8 bases, with 18 bases spanning the gap. This CDR3 contains 14 residues. Looked up from germline, CDR1 is ENHRY and CDR2 is SYGVKD. CDR3 sequence reads: CAIRGSGVDSTQYF. The CDR3 bases are TGTGCCATCAGGGGGTCGGGAGTGGATAGTACGCAGTATTTT.

V gene TRBV5-4 combines with J gene TRBJ2-1, with TRBD2 identical over 11 bases. CDR1 is SGHNT and CDR2 is YYREEE in the germline V gene (reference sequence). The length of the CDR3 is 14 residues. Germline trimming cut 0 bases from V and 8 bases from J; bases unmatched to any gene: 1. CDR3 coding DNA: TGTGCCAGCAGCTTGGAACTAGCGGGAGATGAGCAGTTCTTC. It codes for CASSLELAGDEQFF.

The rearrangement links TRBV15 to TRBJ2-5; a weak D match, TRBD2 (6 bases). This CDR3 comprises 12 residues. With 6 bases removed from V and 5 bases from J, the gap between germline ends came to 10 bases. The V gene's germline CDR1 is LNHNV and CDR2 YYDKDF (reference sequence). CDR3 in amino acids: CATSAEGETQYF. CDR3 DNA: TGTGCCACCAGTGCGGAGGGTGAGACCCAGTACTTC.

The genes are TRBV14 and TRBJ2-3, with 7 bases aligning to TRBD2. Unmatched junction bases numbered 11, after V lost 9 bases and J lost 2 bases. The CDR3 covers 15 residues. Germline V gene data show CDR1 as SGHDN and CDR2 as FVKESK. The CDR3 sequence: CASAEGGGPTDTQYF. As DNA, the CDR3 is TGTGCCAGTGCGGAGGGCGGGGGTCCCACAGATACGCAGTATTTT.

This chain uses TRBV27 with TRBJ1-1; D gene unclear. The CDR3 totals 14 residues. Between the trimmed V and J ends, which lost 2 bases and 4 bases, there was a span of 11 bases. CDR1 is MNHEY, CDR2 SMNVEV, per germline (reference sequence). CDR3 coding DNA: TGTGCCAGCAGTTTAGGCCTTTTGGGCACTGAAGCTTTCTTT. Its protein product is CASSLGLLGTEAFF.

The genes are TRBV7-9 and TRBJ2-5; 8 nucleotides agree with TRBD2. The germline gives CDR1 SEHNR, CDR2 FQNEAQ (reference sequence). J lost 0 bases, V lost 3 bases, and 3 bases had no gene match. This CDR3 spans 15 amino acids. DNA of the CDR3: TGTGCCAGCAGCTTTAGCGGGACCAACCAAGAGACCCAGTACTTC. Its translation: CASSFSGTNQETQYF. The whole variable domain, filled in from reference TRBV7-9 and TRBJ2-5, reads DTGVSQNPRHKITKRGQNVTFRCDPISEHNRLYWYRQTLGQGPEFLTYFQNEAQLEKSRLLSDRFSAERPKGSFSTLEIQRTEQGDSAMYLCASSFSGTNQETQYFGPGTRLLVL.

The genes are TRBV6-4 and TRBJ2-1, with D tentatively TRBD1 (5 bases). The CDR3 contains 12 residues. CDR1 is MRHNA and CDR2 is SNTAGT in the germline V gene. The ends were cut back, 6 bases at V and 9 bases at J, with 12 bases in the middle. The CDR3 is CASSDLQGEQFF. In DNA, the CDR3 is TGTGCCAGCAGCGACCTTCAGGGTGAGCAGTTCTTC.

This chain connects TRBV29-1 to TRBJ2-3; D is unresolved. Germline V lookup: CDR1 SQVTM, CDR2 ANQGSEA. V lost 7 bases and J lost 0, with 8 bases in between. This CDR3 spans 12 amino acids. Written as DNA, the CDR3 is TGCAGCGCGCGCGGTAGCACAGATACGCAGTATTTT. It translates to CSARGSTDTQYF.

With respect to this clone: Other DNA sequences of this sample code for an identical CDR3. V gene TRBV18 combines with J gene TRBJ2-5; D might be TRBD1 (7 bases). Trimming removed 5 bases at V and 1 base at J, with 11 bases between. The germline gives CDR1 KGHSH, CDR2 LQKENI. This CDR3 has 14 amino acids. The CDR3 protein is CASSAGQLQETQYF. Here the CDR3 DNA reads TGTGCCAGCTCAGCGGGACAGCTCCAAGAGACCCAGTACTTC.

This clone appeared a single time. The V call is TRBV11-1, the J call TRBJ2-7; 7 bases line up with TRBD1. The V segment lost 3 bases and the J segment 2 bases; nucleotides outside the gene matches: 1. The CDR3 is 13 amino acids. CDR1 SGHAT and CDR2 FQDESV come from the germline V gene (reference sequence). The CDR3 region has the DNA TGTGCCAGCAGCTTTGGACAGGCCTACGAGCAGTACTTC. It translates to CASSFGQAYEQYF. The entire variable domain, with the rest obtained from reference TRBV11-1 and TRBJ2-7, is as follows: EAEVAQSPRYKITEKSQAVAFWCDPISGHATLYWYRQILGQGPELLVQFQDESVVDDSQLPKDRFSAERLKGVDSTLKIQPAELGDSAMYLCASSFGQAYEQYFGPGTRLTVT.

This chain links TRBV6-6 with TRBJ1-2; D not certain. This CDR3 contains 14 residues. Germline CDR1 reads MNHNY; CDR2 reads SVGAGI (reference sequence). The V gene lost 6 bases and the J gene lost 3 bases, with 14 bases spanning the gap. DNA for the CDR3: TGTGCCAGCAGACCCACCGACATGGACTATGGCTACACCTTC. Its protein product is CASRPTDMDYGYTF.

The gene calls are TRBV5-1 and TRBJ2-5, with TRBD2 matching over 7 bases. This CDR3 has 15 amino acids. Germline-derived CDR1 and CDR2 are SGHRS and YFSETQ. The V and J ends lost 4 bases and 0 bases, in that order; junction bases with no gene match: 6. CDR3 in amino acids: CASSARSGNQETQYF. The CDR3 nucleotides read TGCGCCAGCAGCGCACGAAGCGGGAACCAAGAGACCCAGTACTTC. The variable domain in full, completed from reference TRBV5-1 and TRBJ2-5, reads KAGVTQTPRYLIKTRGQQVTLSCSPISGHRSVSWYQQTPGQGLQFLFEYFSETQRNKGNFPGRFSGRQFSNSRSEMNVSTLELGDSALYLCASSARSGNQETQYFGPGTRLLVL.

The chain combines TRBV5-1 with TRBJ1-2; D gene ambiguous. V dropped 4 bases and J dropped 2 bases, with 6 bases sitting between them. CDR1 and CDR2 from the germline V gene are SGHRS and YFSETQ. This CDR3 has 12 amino acids. Written as DNA, the CDR3 is TGCGCCAGCAGCCGGGAAAACTATGGCTACACCTTC. As protein: CASSRENYGYTF.

V and J are TRBV5-1 and TRBJ1-1; tentative D call: TRBD1 (5 bases). The CDR3 spans 16 residues. Looked up from germline, CDR1 is SGHRS and CDR2 is YFSETQ. With 3 bases removed from V and 5 bases from J, the gap between germline ends came to 20 bases. CDR3 sequence: CASSSYVTGERTEAFF. For the CDR3, the DNA is TGCGCCAGCAGCTCATACGTTACGGGGGAGAGGACTGAAGCTTTCTTT. Combining the CDR3 with reference TRBV5-1 and TRBJ1-1 gives the whole variable domain KAGVTQTPRYLIKTRGQQVTLSCSPISGHRSVSWYQQTPGQGLQFLFEYFSETQRNKGNFPGRFSGRQFSNSRSEMNVSTLELGDSALYLCASSSYVTGERTEAFFGQGTRLTVV.

V usage is TRBV5-1 and J usage is TRBJ2-2; D is ambiguous. This CDR3 is 15 amino acids long. V was clipped by 1 base and J by 5 bases, with 12 bases between them. From germline, CDR1 is SGHRS and CDR2 YFSETQ. The CDR3 protein is CASSLYWGTTGELFF. The CDR3 nucleotides are TGCGCCAGCAGCTTGTATTGGGGTACGACCGGGGAGCTGTTTTTT.

As for this clone: Other DNA sequences in the same sample also yield this CDR3. The chain couples TRBV9 to TRBJ1-3; D is unclear. CDR3 length equals 14 residues. The V gene lost 0 bases and the J gene lost 4 bases, with 8 bases spanning the gap. CDR1 and CDR2 from the germline V gene are SGDLS and YYNGEE. In DNA form, the CDR3 reads TGTGCCAGCAGCGTAGAAGGTCGGGGAAACACCATATATTTT. This encodes CASSVEGRGNTIYF. The entire variable domain, with the rest obtained from reference TRBV9 and TRBJ1-3, is as follows: DSGVTQTPKHLITATGQRVTLRCSPRSGDLSVYWYQQSLDQGLQFLIQYYNGEERAKGNILERFSAQQFPDLHSELNLSSLELGDSALYFCASSVEGRGNTIYFGEGSWLTVV.

The chain uses TRBV4-3 and TRBJ2-6; weak D call: TRBD2 (5 bases). The V end lost 0 bases, the J end lost 2 bases, and 17 bases lay between the germline ends. CDR1 and CDR2 from the germline V gene are LGHNA and YSLEER. The CDR3 spans 19 residues. CDR3 loop: CASSQDPSLRRPGANVLTF. The DNA of the CDR3 is TGCGCCAGCAGCCAAGATCCTAGCTTGAGACGTCCTGGGGCCAACGTCCTGACTTTC.

The rearrangement links TRBV6-1 to TRBJ2-7, with D hard to call. The germline V and J ends were trimmed by 2 bases and 0 bases, with 8 bases remaining between them. Per germline, CDR1 MNHNS and CDR2 SASEGT. This CDR3 spans 14 amino acids. CDR3 DNA sequence: TGTGCCAGCAGTGAACCAGCCTTCTCCTACGAGCAGTACTTC. Protein: CASSEPAFSYEQYF.

This chain connects TRBV28 to TRBJ1-2, with D possibly being TRBD1 (5 bases). V was shortened by 2 bases and J by 7 bases, with 11 bases between the two germline ends. The CDR3 is made up of 13 amino acids. Looked up from germline, CDR1 is MDHEN and CDR2 is SYDVKM. CDR3 loop: CASSLAGRVGYTF. DNA of the CDR3: TGTGCCAGCAGTTTAGCAGGGCGAGTTGGCTACACCTTC.

Details on this clone: This sample includes further DNA sequences coding for the same CDR3. The chain carries TRBV14 and TRBJ2-1, with D possibly matching TRBD2 (7 bases). The CDR3 is made up of 14 amino acids. Germline V gene sequence: CDR1 SGHDN, CDR2 FVKESK. V dropped 4 bases and J dropped 4 bases, with 11 bases sitting between them. This chain's CDR3 is CASSLGGGYNEQFF. For the CDR3, the DNA is TGTGCCAGCAGCCTGGGAGGGGGTTACAATGAGCAGTTCTTC.